Detailed here is one TCR beta chain. Its target is unknown. Other DNA sequences in this specimen translate into the identical CDR3. With 60 Vbeta and 13 Jbeta primers, the PCR was carried out. The table came from immunoSEQ multiplex PCR; TCRdb's copy has only in-frame clones and leaves some out. In the table there are 150,000 to 200,000 clones, approximately 86% of which are singletons. Germline CDR1 is MNHEY and CDR2 is SVGAGI. The CDR3 has 15 amino acids. V trimming: 2 bases; J trimming: 6 bases; junction bases outside the gene matches: 2. The data were taken from a study of cytomegalovirus exposure and HLA in healthy donors. At the level of the study: About 85 million unique TCRs from HLA-typed donors were held in an early release of data.

Study-level results: Most observed TCR sequences were rare, whereas some public TCRs were detected in many donors. Researchers reported that a few CMV-associated chains were confirmed in vitro as CMV antigen-specific. A later analysis, which compared TCR beta chains of equal frequency, found the HLA-associated ones more clonally expanded.

The sequence was obtained from a woman between 18 and 30 years old in good health and CMV-seronegative. Sequences were obtained from PBMCs. The V call is TRBV6-5, the J call TRBJ2-1; 12 nucleotides align to TRBD2. The CDR3 loop reads CASSYELAGGNEQFF. CDR3 DNA sequence: TGTGCCAGCAGTTACGAACTAGCGGGAGGCAATGAGCAGTTCTTC.